Following are 24 T cell receptor beta chains from one sample sequenced in a study of blood T cell repertoires in COVID-19 (dated by TCRdb to between 2020 and 2021). The library was produced with the immunoSEQ multiplex PCR assay. In TCRdb, the immuneACCESS table is reduced to in-frame sequences with V and J assigned. These tables do not hold every clone; where another copy was compared, an unresolved V gene accounts for under half, and the others remain unexplained. A total of 360,000 or so clones appear in this sample, roughly 90% of them only once. The biggest ten clones account for 5% to 8.5% of the sample. Sequenced input: peripheral blood. The receptors were sampled from a young man with active or convalescent COVID-19.

Only one count was recorded for this clone. V gene TRBV12-3 or TRBV12-4 combines with J gene TRBJ1-1; D is undetermined. V dropped 2 bases and J dropped 5 bases, with 9 bases sitting between them. The CDR3 is 13 residues long. The CDR3 region is CASSLWQRTEAFF. Here the CDR3 DNA reads TGTGCCAGCAGTTTATGGCAGCGAACTGAAGCTTTCTTT.

The chain combines TRBV4-1 with TRBJ1-2; 8 bases are shared with TRBD1. The ends lost 1 base at V and 4 bases at J; junction bases unmatched: 5. The germline V gene encodes CDR1 MGHRA and CDR2 YSYEKL. The CDR3 totals 15 residues. The CDR3 bases are TGCGCCAGCAGCCAAGGACAGGGGAAGTTCTATGGCTACACCTTC. It codes for CASSQGQGKFYGYTF.

About this clone: Other nucleotide sequences from this sample produce the same CDR3. The V call is TRBV5-6, the J call TRBJ1-1; TRBD1 is a possible D gene (5 bases). Trimming stripped 1 base from V and 4 bases from J, with 8 bases between. The CDR3 contains 13 residues. Germline-derived CDR1 and CDR2 are SGHDT and YYEEEE. CDR3 nucleotides: TGTGCCAGCAGCTTGAGGGGTGGCACTGAAGCTTTCTTT. This encodes CASSLRGGTEAFF.

The chain joins TRBV19 to TRBJ2-7; possible D gene TRBD2, 5 bases. Germline V lookup: CDR1 LNHDA, CDR2 SQIVND (reference sequence). Trimming cost V 1 base and J 7 bases, with 14 bases left between them. The CDR3 spans 14 residues. The CDR3 DNA reads TGTGCCAGTAGTATAGCGTGGGAGATTCGGGAGCAGTACTTC. Its translation: CASSIAWEIREQYF. Complete variable domain (other parts from reference TRBV19 and TRBJ2-7): DGGITQSPKYLFRKEGQNVTLSCEQNLNHDAMYWYRQDPGQGLRLIYYSQIVNDFQKGDIAEGYSVSREKKESFPLTVTSAQKNPTAFYLCASSIAWEIREQYFGPGTRLTVT.

About this clone itself: One junction end does not reproduce the germline sequence, and a read error may be involved. The J gene is TRBJ2-6, the V gene TRBV7-2; weak D call: TRBD1 (5 bases). The CDR3 length is 15 residues. From germline, CDR1 is SGHTA and CDR2 FQGNSA. CDR3 protein: CASSLVRSGANVLTF. The DNA of the CDR3 is TGTGCCAGCAGCTTAGTCCGGTCTGGGGCCAACGTGCTGACTTTC.

The chain carries TRBV19 and TRBJ2-1; D call uncertain. This CDR3 has 16 amino acids. The germline gives CDR1 LNHDA, CDR2 SQIVND (reference sequence). Trimming stripped 0 bases from V and 5 bases from J, with 14 bases between. CDR3 loop: CASSIEVGDLNNEQFF. The CDR3 DNA reads TGTGCCAGTAGTATAGAGGTGGGTGACTTGAACAATGAGCAGTTCTTC.

This rearrangement joins TRBV10-1 to TRBJ2-1, with 8 bases matching TRBD1. The V gene end was trimmed by 0 bases and the J gene end by 3 bases; junction bases not matched to a gene: 7. The CDR3 has 17 residues. Per the germline V gene, CDR1 is WNHNN and CDR2 is SYGVQD (reference sequence). The CDR3 region has the DNA TGCGCCAGCAGTGAGTCGGGCGGACAGGGAAACTACAATGAGCAGTTCTTC. This sequence encodes CASSESGGQGNYNEQFF.

This rearrangement joins TRBV27 to TRBJ1-5, with 9 bases fitting TRBD1. The CDR3 contains 18 residues. Germline lookup yields CDR1 MNHEY and CDR2 SMNVEV (reference sequence). J lost 0 bases, V lost 6 bases, and 12 bases had no gene match. The CDR3 sequence: CASSPRTGDSYSNQPQHF. In DNA, the CDR3 is TGTGCCAGCAGCCCCAGGACAGGGGACTCTTATAGCAATCAGCCCCAGCATTTT.

The gene calls are TRBV28 and TRBJ1-5; 9 bases are a match to TRBD1. Germline V gives CDR1 MDHEN, CDR2 SYDVKM. The V segment lost 3 bases and the J segment 4 bases; nucleotides outside the gene matches: 4. The CDR3 spans 15 residues. The CDR3 DNA follows: TGTGCCAGCAGTTTCCGTGGACAGGGGAATCAGCCCCAGCATTTT. The encoded protein is CASSFRGQGNQPQHF.

The rearrangement joins TRBV4-3 to TRBJ1-1; D not certain. This CDR3 comprises 15 residues. Germline V lookup: CDR1 LGHNA, CDR2 YSLEER. Deletions cut 0 bases from V and 1 base from J, with 9 bases between. The CDR3 is CASSQDVRWNTEAFF. CDR3 DNA sequence: TGCGCCAGCAGCCAAGATGTGAGGTGGAACACTGAAGCTTTCTTT.

This chain uses TRBV5-1 with TRBJ2-3; 8 bases agree with TRBD2. CDR1 is SGHRS and CDR2 is YFSETQ in the germline V gene. V lost 7 bases and J lost 3; bases outside the gene matches: 7. The CDR3 sequence is 14 residues long. The CDR3 nucleotides are TGCGCCAGCGCCCCGAGCGGGAGAACAGATACGCAGTATTTT. Protein: CASAPSGRTDTQYF.

The table lists this clone with a count of one. The chain employs TRBV7-8 and TRBJ1-1; possible D gene TRBD1, 6 bases. CDR3 size: 14 residues. Germline CDR1 is SGHVS and CDR2 is FQNEAQ. Trimming removed 5 bases from V and 0 bases from J, with 10 bases in between. This CDR3 is CASSQDSMNTEAFF. CDR3 in DNA: TGTGCCAGCAGCCAGGACAGTATGAACACTGAAGCTTTCTTT. Using reference TRBV7-8 and TRBJ1-1 for the parts outside the CDR3, the full variable domain is GAGVSQSPRYKVAKRGQDVALRCDPISGHVSLFWYQQALGQGPEFLTYFQNEAQLDKSGLPSDRFFAERPEGSVSTLKIQRTQQEDSAVYLCASSQDSMNTEAFFGQGTRLTVV.

V and J are TRBV27 and TRBJ2-7; the D gene is possibly TRBD1 (7 bases). V lost 5 bases and J lost 1, with 15 bases in between. Germline-derived CDR1 and CDR2 are MNHEY and SMNVEV (reference sequence). The length of the CDR3 is 15 residues. The CDR3 protein is CASSRGGTASYEQYF. The CDR3 coding sequence is TGTGCCAGCAGTCGAGGGGGGACAGCATCCTACGAGCAGTACTTC.

The chain has TRBV11-3 and TRBJ2-1; TRBD1 is a possible D gene (5 bases). There are 15 residues in the CDR3. Trimming took off 4 bases at V and 2 bases at J, with 12 bases between the two ends. Looked up from germline, CDR1 is SGHNT and CDR2 is YENEEA. CDR3 sequence reads: CASSSTVGTYNEQFF. CDR3 nucleotides: TGTGCCAGCAGCTCGACAGTGGGAACCTACAATGAGCAGTTCTTC. The variable domain in full, with the rest retrieved from reference TRBV11-3 and TRBJ2-1, is EAGVVQSPRYKIIEKKQPVAFWCNPISGHNTLYWYLQNLGQGPELLIRYENEEAVDDSQLPKDRFSAERLKGVDSTLKIQPAELGDSAVYLCASSSTVGTYNEQFFGPGTRLTVL.

This rearrangement joins TRBV5-6 to TRBJ1-2; D possibly corresponds to TRBD1 (6 bases). The V and J ends lost 4 bases and 0 bases respectively, with 13 bases between them. The CDR3 extends over 15 amino acids. Germline CDR1 is SGHDT and CDR2 is YYEEEE. The CDR3, as DNA: TGTGCCAGCAGCAGTAACAGGGTCCCTAACTATGGCTACACCTTC. Its translation: CASSSNRVPNYGYTF.

This chain uses TRBV10-3 with TRBJ2-5; D call uncertain. The CDR3 is 11 residues long. CDR1 ENHRY and CDR2 SYGVKD come from the germline V gene. V dropped 5 bases and J dropped 2 bases, with 3 bases sitting between them. CDR3 region: CAISYQETQYF. In DNA form, the CDR3 reads TGTGCCATCAGTTATCAAGAGACCCAGTACTTC.

The J gene is TRBJ2-3, the V gene TRBV5-4, with 10 bases identical to TRBD2. The CDR3 extends over 18 amino acids. The germline CDR1 and CDR2 sequences are SGHNT and YYREEE (reference sequence). V was clipped by 4 bases and J by 4 bases; unmatched bases: 15. CDR3 nucleotide sequence: TGTGCCAGCAGCCCGCCAGGTTTGAGCGGGAGGGCCTCAGATACGCAGTATTTT. This sequence encodes CASSPPGLSGRASDTQYF.

This clone has a single count. The chain links TRBV5-1 to TRBJ2-1; TRBD2 matches at 9 bases. The CDR3 spans 16 residues. The V segment lost 0 bases and the J segment 9 bases; nucleotides outside the gene matches: 10. Per germline, CDR1 SGHRS and CDR2 YFSETQ. CDR3 region: CASSLVPAGGGGEQFF. In DNA, the CDR3 is TGCGCCAGCAGCTTGGTCCCAGCGGGGGGCGGGGGTGAGCAGTTCTTC.

The chain employs TRBV27 and TRBJ1-1, with D maybe TRBD1 (6 bases). There are 17 residues in the CDR3. V lost 0 bases and J 2 bases, leaving 16 bases between the germline ends. From germline, CDR1 is MNHEY and CDR2 SMNVEV (reference sequence). The chain's CDR3 is CASSLSGPRGRNTEAFF. The DNA for the CDR3 is TGTGCCAGCAGTTTATCGGGTCCCAGGGGTCGAAACACTGAAGCTTTCTTT.

The chain carries TRBV7-2 and TRBJ1-2; 7 bases are a match to TRBD1. J was trimmed by 4 bases and V by 8 bases; bases with no gene match: 4. The germline CDR1 and CDR2 sequences are SGHTA and FQGNSA. CDR3 length: 12 amino acids. The CDR3 region has the DNA TGTGCCAGCTCTAGGGGGCTCTATGGCTACACCTTC. This encodes CASSRGLYGYTF.

In its sample, this clone was seen a few times. The rearrangement uses TRBV28 and TRBJ2-5; TRBD2 might be the D (6 bases). The CDR3 runs 14 residues. Trimming took 7 bases from V and 1 from J, leaving 13 bases between them. CDR1 and CDR2 (germline): MDHEN, SYDVKM. The DNA for the CDR3 is TGTGCCAGCACCGGGAGAAGGGTCCAAGAGACCCAGTACTTC. Its translation: CASTGRRVQETQYF.

The CDR3 spells CASKGSYNSPLHF. CDR3 DNA: TGTGCCAGCAAGGGGTCCTATAATTCACCCCTCCACTTT. This sequence joins TRBV27 and TRBJ1-6, with D perhaps matching TRBD1 (5 bases). CDR3 size: 13 residues. The germline V gene encodes CDR1 MNHEY and CDR2 SMNVEV (reference sequence). V was clipped by 7 bases and J by 1 base, with 5 bases between them.

The V call is TRBV5-1, the J call TRBJ2-3; D possibly corresponds to TRBD2 (7 bases). Germline V gene lookup returns CDR1 SGHRS and CDR2 YFSETQ. Trimming removed 4 bases from V and 0 bases from J, with 12 bases in between. This CDR3 has 15 amino acids. CDR3 residues: CASSIGGASTDTQYF. In nucleotides, the CDR3 is TGCGCCAGCAGCATTGGGGGGGCAAGCACAGATACGCAGTATTTT. Drawing the rest from reference TRBV5-1 and TRBJ2-3, the complete variable domain is KAGVTQTPRYLIKTRGQQVTLSCSPISGHRSVSWYQQTPGQGLQFLFEYFSETQRNKGNFPGRFSGRQFSNSRSEMNVSTLELGDSALYLCASSIGGASTDTQYFGPGTRLTVL.

This clone has only one observation. The chain couples TRBV19 to TRBJ2-1, with 10 bases fitting TRBD2. Germline CDR1 and CDR2: LNHDA and SQIVND (reference sequence). V trimming: 10 bases; J trimming: 9 bases; junction bases outside the gene matches: 9. The CDR3 extends over 13 amino acids. CDR3 protein: CAISAGGLSEQFF. DNA for the CDR3: TGTGCCATCTCAGCGGGAGGGCTTTCTGAGCAGTTCTTC. The full variable domain, with the rest looked up from reference TRBV19 and TRBJ2-1, is DGGITQSPKYLFRKEGQNVTLSCEQNLNHDAMYWYRQDPGQGLRLIYYSQIVNDFQKGDIAEGYSVSREKKESFPLTVTSAQKNPTAFYLCAISAGGLSEQFFGPGTRLTVL.